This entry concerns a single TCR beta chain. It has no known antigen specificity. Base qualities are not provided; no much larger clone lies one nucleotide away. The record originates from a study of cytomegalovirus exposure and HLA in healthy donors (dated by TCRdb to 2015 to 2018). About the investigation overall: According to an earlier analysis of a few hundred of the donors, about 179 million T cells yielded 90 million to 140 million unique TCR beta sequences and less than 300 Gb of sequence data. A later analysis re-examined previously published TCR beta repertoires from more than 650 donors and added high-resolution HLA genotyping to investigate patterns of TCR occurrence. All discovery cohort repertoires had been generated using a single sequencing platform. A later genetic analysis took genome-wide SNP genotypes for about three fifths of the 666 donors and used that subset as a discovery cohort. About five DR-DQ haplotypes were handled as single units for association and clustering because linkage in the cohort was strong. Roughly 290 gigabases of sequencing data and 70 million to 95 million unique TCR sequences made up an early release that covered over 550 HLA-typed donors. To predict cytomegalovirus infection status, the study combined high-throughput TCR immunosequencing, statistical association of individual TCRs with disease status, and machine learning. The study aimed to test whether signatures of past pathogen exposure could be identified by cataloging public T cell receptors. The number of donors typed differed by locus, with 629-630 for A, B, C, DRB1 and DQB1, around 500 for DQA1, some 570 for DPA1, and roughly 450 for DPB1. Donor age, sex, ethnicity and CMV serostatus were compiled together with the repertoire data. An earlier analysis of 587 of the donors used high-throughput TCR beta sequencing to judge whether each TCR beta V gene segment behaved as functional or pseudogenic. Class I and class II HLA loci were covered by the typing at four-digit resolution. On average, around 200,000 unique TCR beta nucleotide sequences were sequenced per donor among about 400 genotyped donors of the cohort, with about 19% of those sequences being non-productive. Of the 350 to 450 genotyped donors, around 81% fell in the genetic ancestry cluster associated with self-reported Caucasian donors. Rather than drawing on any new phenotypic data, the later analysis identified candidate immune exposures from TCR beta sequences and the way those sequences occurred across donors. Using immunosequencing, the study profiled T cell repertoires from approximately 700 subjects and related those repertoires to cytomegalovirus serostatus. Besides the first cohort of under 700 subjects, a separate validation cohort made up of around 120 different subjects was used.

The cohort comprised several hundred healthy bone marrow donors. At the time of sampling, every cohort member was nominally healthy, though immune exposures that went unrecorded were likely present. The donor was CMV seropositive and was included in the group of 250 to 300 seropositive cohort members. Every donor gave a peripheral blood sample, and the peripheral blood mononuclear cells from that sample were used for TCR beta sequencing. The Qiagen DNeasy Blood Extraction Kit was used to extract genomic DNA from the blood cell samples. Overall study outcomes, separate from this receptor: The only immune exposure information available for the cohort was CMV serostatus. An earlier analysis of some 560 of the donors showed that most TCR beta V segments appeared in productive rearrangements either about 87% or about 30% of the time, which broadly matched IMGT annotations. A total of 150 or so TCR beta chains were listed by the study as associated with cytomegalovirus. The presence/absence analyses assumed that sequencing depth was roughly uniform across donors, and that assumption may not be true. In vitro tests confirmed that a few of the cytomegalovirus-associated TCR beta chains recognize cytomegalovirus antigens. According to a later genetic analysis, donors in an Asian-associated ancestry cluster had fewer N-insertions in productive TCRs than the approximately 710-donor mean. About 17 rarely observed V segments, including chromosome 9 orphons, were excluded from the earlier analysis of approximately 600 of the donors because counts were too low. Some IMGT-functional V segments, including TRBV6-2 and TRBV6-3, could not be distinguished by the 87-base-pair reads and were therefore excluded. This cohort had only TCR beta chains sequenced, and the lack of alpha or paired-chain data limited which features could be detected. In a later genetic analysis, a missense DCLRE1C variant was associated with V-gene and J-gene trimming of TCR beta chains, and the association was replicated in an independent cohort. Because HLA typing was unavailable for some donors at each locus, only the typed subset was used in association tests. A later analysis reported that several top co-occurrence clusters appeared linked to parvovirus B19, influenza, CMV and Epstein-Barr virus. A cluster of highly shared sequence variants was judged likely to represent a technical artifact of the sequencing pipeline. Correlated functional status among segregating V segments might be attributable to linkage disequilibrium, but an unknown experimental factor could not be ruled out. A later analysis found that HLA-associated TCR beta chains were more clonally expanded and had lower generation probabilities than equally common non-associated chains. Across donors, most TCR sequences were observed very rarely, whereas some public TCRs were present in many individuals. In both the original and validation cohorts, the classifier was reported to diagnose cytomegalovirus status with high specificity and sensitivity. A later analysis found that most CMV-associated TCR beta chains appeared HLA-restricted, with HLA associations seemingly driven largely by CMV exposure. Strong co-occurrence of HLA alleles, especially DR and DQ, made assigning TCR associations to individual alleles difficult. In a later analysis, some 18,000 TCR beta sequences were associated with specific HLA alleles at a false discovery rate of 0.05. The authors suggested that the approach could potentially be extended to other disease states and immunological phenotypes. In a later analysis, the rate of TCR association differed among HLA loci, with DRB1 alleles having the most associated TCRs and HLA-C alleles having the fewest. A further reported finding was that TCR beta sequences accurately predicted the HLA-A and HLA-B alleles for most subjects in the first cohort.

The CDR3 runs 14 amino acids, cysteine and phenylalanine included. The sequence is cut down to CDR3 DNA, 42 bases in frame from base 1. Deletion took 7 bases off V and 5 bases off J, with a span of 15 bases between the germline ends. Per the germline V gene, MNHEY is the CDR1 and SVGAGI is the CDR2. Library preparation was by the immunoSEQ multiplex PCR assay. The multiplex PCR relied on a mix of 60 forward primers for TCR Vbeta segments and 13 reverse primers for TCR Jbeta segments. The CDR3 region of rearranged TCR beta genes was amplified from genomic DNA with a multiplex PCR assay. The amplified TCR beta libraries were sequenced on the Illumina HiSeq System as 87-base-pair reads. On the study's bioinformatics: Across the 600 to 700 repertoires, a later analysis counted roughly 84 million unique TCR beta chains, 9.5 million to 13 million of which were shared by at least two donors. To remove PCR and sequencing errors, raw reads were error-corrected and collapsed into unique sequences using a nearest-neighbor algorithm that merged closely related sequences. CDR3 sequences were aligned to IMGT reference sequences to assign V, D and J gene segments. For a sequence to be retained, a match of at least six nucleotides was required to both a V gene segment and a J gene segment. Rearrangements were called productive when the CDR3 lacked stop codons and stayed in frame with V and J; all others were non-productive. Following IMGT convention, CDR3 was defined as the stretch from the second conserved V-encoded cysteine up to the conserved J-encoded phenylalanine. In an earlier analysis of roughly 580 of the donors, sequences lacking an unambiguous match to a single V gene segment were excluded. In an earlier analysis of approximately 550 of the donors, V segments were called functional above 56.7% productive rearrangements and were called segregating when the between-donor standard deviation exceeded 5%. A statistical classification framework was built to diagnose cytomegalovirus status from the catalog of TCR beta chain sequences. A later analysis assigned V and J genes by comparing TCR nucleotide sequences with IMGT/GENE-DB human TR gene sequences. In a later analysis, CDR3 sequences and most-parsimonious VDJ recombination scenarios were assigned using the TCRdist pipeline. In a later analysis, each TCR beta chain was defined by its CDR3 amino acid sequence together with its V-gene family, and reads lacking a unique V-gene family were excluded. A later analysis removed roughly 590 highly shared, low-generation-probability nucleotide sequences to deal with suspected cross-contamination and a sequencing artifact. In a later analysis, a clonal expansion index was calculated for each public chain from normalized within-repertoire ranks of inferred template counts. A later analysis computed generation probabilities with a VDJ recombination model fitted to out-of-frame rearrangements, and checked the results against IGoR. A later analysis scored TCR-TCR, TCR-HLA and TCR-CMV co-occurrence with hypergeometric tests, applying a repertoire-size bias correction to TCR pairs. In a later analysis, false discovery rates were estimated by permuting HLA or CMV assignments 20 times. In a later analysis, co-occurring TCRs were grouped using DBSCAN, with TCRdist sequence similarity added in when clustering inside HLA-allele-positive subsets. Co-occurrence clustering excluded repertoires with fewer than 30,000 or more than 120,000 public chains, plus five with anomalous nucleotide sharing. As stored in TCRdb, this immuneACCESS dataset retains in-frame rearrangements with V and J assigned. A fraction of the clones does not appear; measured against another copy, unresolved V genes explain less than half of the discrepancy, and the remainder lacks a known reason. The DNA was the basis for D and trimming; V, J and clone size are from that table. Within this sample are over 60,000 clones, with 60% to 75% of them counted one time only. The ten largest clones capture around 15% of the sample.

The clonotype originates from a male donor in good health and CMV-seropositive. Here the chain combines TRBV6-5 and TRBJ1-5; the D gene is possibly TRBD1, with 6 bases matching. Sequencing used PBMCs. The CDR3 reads CASKLTGTDQPQHF. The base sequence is TGTGCCAGCAAGCTTACAGGGACCGATCAGCCCCAGCATTTT.